Given below is one T cell receptor (beta chain) in context. This sample stems from a study of technical replicates of blood from several donors. The germline V gene encodes CDR1 SQVTM and CDR2 ANQGSEA. The CDR3 runs to 15 residues. The V and J ends lost 6 bases and 3 bases, in that order; junction bases with no gene match: 8. The method was immunoSEQ multiplex PCR; TCRdb's version includes in-frame clones alone and lacks a portion of them. The sample records tens of thousands of clones, about nine tenths being singletons. This chain joins TRBV29-1 and TRBJ2-3; 11 positions match TRBD2. The TCR was taken from a human donor in good health. The sample consisted of T cells isolated from PBMCs. The CDR3 DNA follows: TGCAGCGTCCTCCCTATAGCGGGAGGGACAGATACGCAGTATTTT. Protein: CSVLPIAGGTDTQYF.